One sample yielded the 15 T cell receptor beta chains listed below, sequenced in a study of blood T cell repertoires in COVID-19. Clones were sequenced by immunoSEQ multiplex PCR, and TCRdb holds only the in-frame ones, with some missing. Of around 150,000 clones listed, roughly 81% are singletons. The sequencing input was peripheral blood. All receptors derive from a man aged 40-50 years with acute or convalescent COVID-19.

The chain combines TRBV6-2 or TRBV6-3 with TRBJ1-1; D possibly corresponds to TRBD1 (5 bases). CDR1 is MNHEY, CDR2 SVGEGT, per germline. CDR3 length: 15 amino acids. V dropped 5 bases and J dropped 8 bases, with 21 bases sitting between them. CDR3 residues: CASSTPAGVKIEAFF. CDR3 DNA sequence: TGTGCCAGCAGTACCCCGGCGGGGGTCAAAATCGAAGCTTTCTTT.

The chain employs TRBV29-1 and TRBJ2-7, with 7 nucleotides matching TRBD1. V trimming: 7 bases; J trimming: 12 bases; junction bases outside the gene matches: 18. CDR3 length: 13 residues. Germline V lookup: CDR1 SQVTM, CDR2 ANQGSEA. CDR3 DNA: TGCAGCGCGTCAAACTCCGGGACAGTGAATCCGTACTTC. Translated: CSASNSGTVNPYF.

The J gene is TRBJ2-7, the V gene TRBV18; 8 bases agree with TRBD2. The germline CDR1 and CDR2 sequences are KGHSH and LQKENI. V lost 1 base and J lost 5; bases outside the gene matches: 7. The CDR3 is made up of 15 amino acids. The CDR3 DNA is TGTGCCAGCTCACCACGCACGGGGGGGGGCAACGAGCAGTACTTC. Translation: CASSPRTGGGNEQYF.

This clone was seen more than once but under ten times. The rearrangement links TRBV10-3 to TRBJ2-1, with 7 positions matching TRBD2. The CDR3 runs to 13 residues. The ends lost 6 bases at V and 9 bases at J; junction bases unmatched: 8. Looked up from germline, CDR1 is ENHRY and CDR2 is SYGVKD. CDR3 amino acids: CAIRKEAGSEQFF. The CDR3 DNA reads TGTGCCATCAGGAAGGAAGCGGGGAGTGAGCAGTTCTTC.

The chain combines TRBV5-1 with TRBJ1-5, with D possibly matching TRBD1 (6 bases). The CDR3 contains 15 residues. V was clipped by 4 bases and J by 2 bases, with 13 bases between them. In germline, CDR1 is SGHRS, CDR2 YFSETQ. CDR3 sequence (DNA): TGCGCCAGCAGCATCGAGTCAGGGGGCAATCAGCCCCAGCATTTT. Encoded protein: CASSIESGGNQPQHF. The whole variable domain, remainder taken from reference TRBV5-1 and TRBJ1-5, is KAGVTQTPRYLIKTRGQQVTLSCSPISGHRSVSWYQQTPGQGLQFLFEYFSETQRNKGNFPGRFSGRQFSNSRSEMNVSTLELGDSALYLCASSIESGGNQPQHFGDGTRLSIL.

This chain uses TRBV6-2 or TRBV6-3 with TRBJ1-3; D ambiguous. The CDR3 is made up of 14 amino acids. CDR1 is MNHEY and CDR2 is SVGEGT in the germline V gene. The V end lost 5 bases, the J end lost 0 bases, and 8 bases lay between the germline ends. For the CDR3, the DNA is TGTGCCAGCAGTACCCTGAGCTCTGGAAACACCATATATTTT. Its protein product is CASSTLSSGNTIYF.

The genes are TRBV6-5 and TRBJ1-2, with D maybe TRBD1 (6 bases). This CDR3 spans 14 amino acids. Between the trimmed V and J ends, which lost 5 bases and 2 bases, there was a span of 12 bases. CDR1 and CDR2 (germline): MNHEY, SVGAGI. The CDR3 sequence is CASSNRAPNYGYTF. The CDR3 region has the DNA TGTGCCAGCAGTAACAGGGCCCCAAACTATGGCTACACCTTC.

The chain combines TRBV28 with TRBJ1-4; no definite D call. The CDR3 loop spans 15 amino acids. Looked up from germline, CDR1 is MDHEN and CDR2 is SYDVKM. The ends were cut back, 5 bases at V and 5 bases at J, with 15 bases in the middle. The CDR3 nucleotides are TGTGCCAGCAGTGGAGAACTCTATATAAATGAAAAACTGTTTTTT. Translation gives CASSGELYINEKLFF.

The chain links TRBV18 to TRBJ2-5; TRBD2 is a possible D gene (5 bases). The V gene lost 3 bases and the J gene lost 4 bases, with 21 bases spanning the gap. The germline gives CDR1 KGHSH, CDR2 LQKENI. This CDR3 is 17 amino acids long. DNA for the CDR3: TGTGCCAGCTCACCTACAGCCCCTCGGGCCGAGGGAGAGACCCAGTACTTC. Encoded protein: CASSPTAPRAEGETQYF.

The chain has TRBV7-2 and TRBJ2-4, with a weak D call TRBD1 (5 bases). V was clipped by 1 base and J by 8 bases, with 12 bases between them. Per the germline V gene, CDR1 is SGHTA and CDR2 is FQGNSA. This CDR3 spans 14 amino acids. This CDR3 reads CASSLEWVGDIQYF. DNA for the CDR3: TGTGCCAGCAGCTTAGAGTGGGTAGGGGACATTCAGTACTTC.

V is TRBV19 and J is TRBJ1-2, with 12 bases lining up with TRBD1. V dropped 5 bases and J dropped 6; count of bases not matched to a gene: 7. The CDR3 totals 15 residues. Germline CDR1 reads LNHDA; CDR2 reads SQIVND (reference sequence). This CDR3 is CASSAGQGAHDGYTF. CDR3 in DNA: TGTGCCAGTAGTGCGGGACAGGGGGCACACGATGGCTACACCTTC.

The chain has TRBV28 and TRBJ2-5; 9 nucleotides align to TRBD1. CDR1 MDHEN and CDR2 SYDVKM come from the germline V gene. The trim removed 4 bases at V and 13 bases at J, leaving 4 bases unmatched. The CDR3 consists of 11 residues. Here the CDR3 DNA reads TGTGCCAGCAGTTCCCGGGACAGGGCGTACTTC. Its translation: CASSSRDRAYF.

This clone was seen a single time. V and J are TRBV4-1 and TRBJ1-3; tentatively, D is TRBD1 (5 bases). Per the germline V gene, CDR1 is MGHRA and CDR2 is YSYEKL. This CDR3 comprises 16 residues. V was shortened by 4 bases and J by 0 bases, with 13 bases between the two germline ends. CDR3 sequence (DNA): TGCGCCAGCAGCCTCGGATTTGACAGCTCTGGAAACACCATATATTTT. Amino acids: CASSLGFDSSGNTIYF.

The CDR3 nucleotides read TGCATCCGGTTTGGGGCCAACGTCCTGACTTTC. It translates to CIRFGANVLTF. This chain uses TRBV29-1 with TRBJ2-6; D is undetermined. CDR1 and CDR2 (germline): SQVTM, ANQGSEA. This CDR3 comprises 11 residues.

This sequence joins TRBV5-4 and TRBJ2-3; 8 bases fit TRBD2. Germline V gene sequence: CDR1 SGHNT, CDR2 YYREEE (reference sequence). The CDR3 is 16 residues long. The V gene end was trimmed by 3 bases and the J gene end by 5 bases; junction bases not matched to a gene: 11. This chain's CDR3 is CASSSPGGRGGDTQYF. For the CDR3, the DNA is TGTGCCAGCAGCTCCCCGGGGGGGCGAGGAGGAGATACGCAGTATTTT.